This TCR beta chain was recovered during a study of T-cell memory formation after mild COVID-19. V shed 4 bases and J shed 3 bases, with 7 bases lying between them. The CDR3 totals 13 residues. Notes on the study in general: The study detected some responding clones in pre-infection memory, suggesting cross-reactive memory joined.

TCRdb independently ran MiXCR on the 5' RACE reads; one entry per CDR3 protein. The profile shows a few hundred thousand distinct CDR3 sequences, less than 25% of them singletons. The sample holds many counts of this clonotype. Antigen specificity is unknown. The sample taken for sequencing was PBMCs or a T cell subset sorted from them (not recorded which). V is TRBV12-3 or TRBV12-4 and J is TRBJ1-3, with D possibly being TRBD1 (5 bases). This TCR was sampled from an adult woman who had mild COVID-19 (a few samples of this study predate the infection). Cell type and time point are not known. DNA of the CDR3: TGTGCCAGCAGTTCGGGGGGTGGAAACACCATATATTTT. Its translation: CASSSGGGNTIYF.